The rows below give T cell receptor beta chains drawn from one sample of a study of identical twins. TCRdb re-called the 5' RACE reads through MiXCR, storing one row per CDR3 protein. The sample has some 790,000 distinct CDR3 sequences, 15% to 20% seen once. The sample also formed part of further work on T cells expressing NK-cell markers.

Sequencing was done on a sample of PBMCs. Source of these receptors: a young woman in good health. Both conserved end residues are part of each CDR3. D genes are given only for firm matches. Rows give clone size only sometimes, using once, few, many, or a class for an expanded clone.

clone_size,j_call,d_call,v_call,cdr3_aa,cdr3_nt
-,TRBJ1-1,TRBD1,TRBV6-5,CASSSDRQRWGTEAFF,TGTGCCAGCAGTTCGGACAGGCAACGATGGGGCACTGAAGCTTTCTTT
few,TRBJ2-2,-,TRBV11-2,CASSFGYTGELFF,TGTGCCAGCAGCTTCGGCTACACCGGGGAGCTGTTTTTT
-,TRBJ2-1,-,TRBV7-2,CASSVKRDEQFF,TGTGCCAGCAGCGTAAAGAGGGATGAGCAGTTCTTC
few,TRBJ1-5,-,TRBV5-6,CASSRRPAAQPQHF,TGTGCCAGCAGCCGGAGGCCAGCTGCTCAGCCCCAGCATTTT
few,TRBJ2-7,-,TRBV7-2,CASSRANRDNTYEQYF,TGTGCCAGCAGCCGAGCTAACCGGGACAACACCTACGAGCAGTACTTC
once,TRBJ2-5,TRBD2,TRBV5-6,CASSSLAGGGETQYF,TGTGCCAGCAGCTCGCTAGCGGGAGGTGGGGAGACCCAGTACTTC
-,TRBJ2-6,-,TRBV27,CASTPGLTSGANVLTF,TGTGCCAGCACCCCGGGACTGACCTCTGGGGCCAACGTCCTGACTTTC
few,TRBJ1-1,-,TRBV27,CASSPVSLLGTEAFF,TGTGCCAGCAGCCCCGTGAGTCTTCTGGGGACTGAAGCTTTCTTT
few,TRBJ2-1,TRBD2,TRBV29-1,CSVKMSGIGEQFF,TGCAGCGTTAAAATGAGCGGGATCGGTGAGCAGTTCTTC
few,TRBJ2-3,-,TRBV5-1,CASSPLTRDVGDTQYF,TGCGCCAGCAGCCCCCTCACAAGGGACGTCGGGGATACGCAGTATTTT
few,TRBJ1-4,-,TRBV20-1,CSASRRGSLTRTNEKLFF,TGCAGTGCTAGTAGGAGGGGAAGCCTCACAAGGACTAATGAAAAACTGTTTTTT